The clone carrying this TCR beta chain was detected ten times or more. The antigen remains unidentified. The ends were cut back, 0 bases at V and 4 bases at J, with 10 bases in the middle. This CDR3 spans 14 amino acids. Germline CDR1 reads SEHNR; CDR2 reads FQNEAQ (reference sequence). TCRdb reanalysed the 5' RACE reads using MiXCR and keeps one entry per CDR3 protein. Counted here are about 430,000 distinct CDR3 sequences, 20% to 25% occurring once; the ten biggest clones make up around 8.7%. These data come from a study of T-cell memory formation after mild COVID-19. The wider study: Largely, the TCR clusters proved donor specific. Study-wide points: Clones shrinking between day 15 and 85 showed a balanced CD4/CD8 split, and those that grew later tilted toward CD4+. Chiefly within CM and EM were the contracting CD4+ clones; CD8+ ones were within EMRA.

This receptor was identified in an adult woman who had mild COVID-19 (a few samples of this study predate the infection). Cell type and time point are not known. The chain couples TRBV7-9 to TRBJ2-7; possibly TRBD1 for D (5 bases). Specimen: PBMCs or a T cell subset sorted from them (not recorded which). CDR3 coding DNA: TGTGCCAGCAGCTTAGCAGGGGCGCGGTACGAGCAGTACTTC. Its protein is CASSLAGARYEQYF. The whole variable domain, filled in from reference TRBV7-9 and TRBJ2-7, reads DTGVSQNPRHKITKRGQNVTFRCDPISEHNRLYWYRQTLGQGPEFLTYFQNEAQLEKSRLLSDRFSAERPKGSFSTLEIQRTEQGDSAMYLCASSLAGARYEQYFGPGTRLTVT.